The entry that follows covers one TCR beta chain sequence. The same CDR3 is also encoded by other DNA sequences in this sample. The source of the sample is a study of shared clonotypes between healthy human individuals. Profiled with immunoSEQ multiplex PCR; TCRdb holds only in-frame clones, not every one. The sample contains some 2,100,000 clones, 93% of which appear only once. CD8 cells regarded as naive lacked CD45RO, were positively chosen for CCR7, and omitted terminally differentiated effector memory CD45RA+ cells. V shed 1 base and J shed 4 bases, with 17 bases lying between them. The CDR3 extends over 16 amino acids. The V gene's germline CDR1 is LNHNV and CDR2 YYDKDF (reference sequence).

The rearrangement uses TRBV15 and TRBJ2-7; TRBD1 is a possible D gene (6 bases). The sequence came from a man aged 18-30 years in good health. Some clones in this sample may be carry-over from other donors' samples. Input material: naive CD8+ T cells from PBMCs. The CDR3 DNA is TGTGCCACCAGCAGAGGATCCGGTGGGGGCGAATACGAGCAGTACTTC. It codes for CATSRGSGGGEYEQYF.